This TCR beta chain emerged from a study of cytomegalovirus exposure and HLA in healthy donors. Study conclusions and caveats: Most subjects' HLA-A and HLA-B alleles were reportedly predicted from TCR beta sequences.

A multiplex PCR was run with 60 Vbeta primers and 13 Jbeta primers. In the source study's methods: Counted up in a later analysis, unique TCR beta chains came to about 80 million, with 9.5 million to 13 million shared. TCRdb keeps only in-frame clones here, not all; method: immunoSEQ multiplex PCR. V, J and clone size were drawn from that table, and D and trimming were deduced from the DNA. The table has 200,000 to 250,000 clones, roughly 84% seen once; the top ten hold 1.3% to 1.5%. CDR1 is MDHEN and CDR2 is SYDVKM in the germline V gene. Trimming cost V 0 bases and J 3 bases; bases outside gene matches: 4. This CDR3 comprises 15 residues. Regarding this clone: Its antigen remains unidentified.

This chain uses TRBV28 with TRBJ2-7; TRBD1 matches at 8 bases. The TCR was taken from a girl aged 10 to 17 in good health and CMV-seronegative. Sequenced input: PBMCs. This CDR3 reads CASSLWAGGYYEQYF. Here the CDR3 DNA reads TGTGCCAGCAGTTTATGGGCAGGGGGCTACTACGAGCAGTACTTC. The entire variable domain, with the rest obtained from reference TRBV28 and TRBJ2-7, is as follows: DVKVTQSSRYLVKRTGEKVFLECVQDMDHENMFWYRQDPGLGLRLIYFSYDVKMKEKGDIPEGYSVSREKKERFSLILESASTNQTSMYLCASSLWAGGYYEQYFGPGTRLTVT.